The subject of this entry is one T cell receptor beta chain. Its antigen is not identified. cDNA synthesis used the whole RNA isolate, giving expressed TCRB sequences. The table came from immunoSEQ multiplex PCR; TCRdb's copy has only in-frame clones and leaves some out. The table lists 240,000 or so clones, roughly 20% of them singletons, with 0.028% in the top ten. This record comes from a study of beta chain features in type 1 diabetes. Unmatched junction bases numbered 2, after V lost 6 bases and J lost 3 bases. This CDR3 contains 13 residues. CDR1 SGHNT and CDR2 YENEEA come from the germline V gene. General study findings and limits: Across patients, naive, central memory and Treg TCRB repertoires exhibited apparently greater similarity than was observed across healthy donors. Cells with high TCR expression could be over-represented by cDNA sequencing. No resolution was reached here on whether HLA type influences TCRB rearrangement. Within each of all four CD4+ subsets, Type 1 diabetes patients had TCRB CDR3s that were moderately but significantly shorter.

CD4+ cells of the naive, central memory, regulatory and stem cell-like memory types were sorted via CD45RO/CCR7/CD25/CD127/CD95/CD27. The source is a woman in her thirties or forties with type 1 diabetes. The sequenced material came from naive CD4+ T cells from blood. V and J are TRBV11-3 and TRBJ2-1; TRBD2 aligns across 7 bases. The CDR3 nucleotides read TGTGCCAGCAGTCGGGGGGTCTACAATGAGCAGTTCTTC. The encoded protein is CASSRGVYNEQFF. Together with reference TRBV11-3 and TRBJ2-1, the CDR3 gives the full variable domain: EAGVVQSPRYKIIEKKQPVAFWCNPISGHNTLYWYLQNLGQGPELLIRYENEEAVDDSQLPKDRFSAERLKGVDSTLKIQPAELGDSAVYLCASSRGVYNEQFFGPGTRLTVL.